This entry features one T cell receptor (beta chain) sequence. What it binds is unknown. Trimming at V came to 0 bases and at J to 4 bases, leaving 11 bases not matched to a gene. This CDR3 comprises 19 residues. Germline assignment: CDR1 SGHRS and CDR2 YFSETQ. The data originate from a study of cytomegalovirus exposure and HLA in healthy donors. Study details: Out of 398 genotyped donors, roughly 78% belonged to the Caucasian-associated ancestry cluster. Findings and caveats of the study: In a later analysis, most CMV-associated TCR beta chains appeared HLA-restricted. Of the V segments, some could not be distinguished, including TRBV6-2 and TRBV6-3, and were excluded.

This PCR relied on a set of 60 Vbeta primers and 13 Jbeta primers. Sequenced by immunoSEQ multiplex PCR; TCRdb stores in-frame clones only, minus some. The sample gives about 150,000 clones, about four fifths of which show up once; about 4.5% is in the top ten. This clonotype originated in a man aged 25-40 years in good health. The sequenced sample was PBMCs. The gene calls are TRBV5-1 and TRBJ2-1; 12 bases map to TRBD2. The CDR3: CASSLEGTSGPRGYNEQFF. In nucleotides, the CDR3 is TGCGCCAGCAGCTTGGAAGGGACTAGCGGGCCCCGGGGGTACAATGAGCAGTTCTTC.